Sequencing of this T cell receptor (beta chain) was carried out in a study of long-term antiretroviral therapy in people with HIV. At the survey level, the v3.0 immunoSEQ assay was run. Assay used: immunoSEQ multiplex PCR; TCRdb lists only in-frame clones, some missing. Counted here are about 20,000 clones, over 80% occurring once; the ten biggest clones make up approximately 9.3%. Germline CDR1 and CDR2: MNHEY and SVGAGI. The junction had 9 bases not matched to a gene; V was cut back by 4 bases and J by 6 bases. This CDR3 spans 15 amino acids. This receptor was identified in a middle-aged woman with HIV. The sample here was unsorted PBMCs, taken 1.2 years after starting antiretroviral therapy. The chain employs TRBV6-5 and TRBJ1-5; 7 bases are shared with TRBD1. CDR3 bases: TGTGCCAGCAGTTCGAAAGCGACAGGGATTCAGCCCCAGCATTTT. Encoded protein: CASSSKATGIQPQHF.